Listed here are 26 T cell receptor beta chains from one sample, sequenced in a study of blood T cell repertoires in COVID-19. Generated by immunoSEQ multiplex PCR, the TCRdb table keeps only in-frame clones and is missing some. The table records approximately 160,000 clones, over 60% of them present only once. Sequenced material: peripheral blood. These receptor sequences come from a man in his 60s with acute or convalescent COVID-19.

This clone has only a few counts. The chain joins TRBV19 to TRBJ1-2, with TRBD1 identical over 9 bases. CDR1 and CDR2 from the germline V gene are LNHDA and SQIVND (reference sequence). The CDR3 is made up of 12 amino acids. Unmatched junction bases numbered 5, after V lost 8 bases and J lost 7 bases. The CDR3 spells CASWTGAPGYTF. The CDR3, as DNA: TGTGCCAGTTGGACAGGGGCCCCTGGCTACACCTTC.

The chain combines TRBV5-1 with TRBJ1-1, with TRBD1 identical over 12 bases. Germline assignment: CDR1 SGHRS and CDR2 YFSETQ. The CDR3 length is 16 residues. The V gene end was trimmed by 0 bases and the J gene end by 6 bases; junction bases not matched to a gene: 6. The DNA for the CDR3 is TGCGCCAGCAGCTTGGGCGGGACAGGGGGCCTCGCTGAAGCTTTCTTT. Protein sequence: CASSLGGTGGLAEAFF.

CDR3 nucleotides: TGTGCCAGCAGTGAACCCGGACGGGACTCTGGAAACACCATATATTTT. This encodes CASSEPGRDSGNTIYF. This sequence joins TRBV6-1 and TRBJ1-3, with unresolved D. From germline, CDR1 is MNHNS and CDR2 SASEGT. The length of the CDR3 is 16 residues. V lost 2 bases and J lost 0, with 11 bases in between.

J is TRBJ1-4 and V is TRBV7-2; D perhaps matches TRBD1 (5 bases). Germline CDR1 and CDR2: SGHTA and FQGNSA. With 2 bases removed from V and 8 bases from J, the gap between germline ends came to 15 bases. The CDR3 is 15 amino acids. CDR3 nucleotide sequence: TGTGCCAGCAGCTTACGGGGGGGAATAGGCGAAAAACTGTTTTTT. Protein: CASSLRGGIGEKLFF.

The CDR3 coding sequence is TGTGCCAGTAGTATAGATCGCACTACAGGCGGAAAACTGTTTTTT. This translates into CASSIDRTTGGKLFF. This chain connects TRBV19 to TRBJ1-4, with D possibly being TRBD1 (5 bases). There are 15 residues in the CDR3. Per germline, CDR1 LNHDA and CDR2 SQIVND (reference sequence). V was pared by 0 bases and J by 10 bases, with 15 bases between.

The rearrangement links TRBV19 to TRBJ2-7; TRBD1 matches 11 bases. The CDR3 contains 15 residues. The junction had 8 bases not matched to a gene; V was cut back by 7 bases and J by 3 bases. Germline V gives CDR1 LNHDA, CDR2 SQIVND (reference sequence). CDR3: CASTTFGTGGYEQYF. Written as DNA, the CDR3 is TGTGCCAGTACCACTTTTGGGACAGGGGGCTACGAGCAGTACTTC.

The rearrangement links TRBV6-2 or TRBV6-3 to TRBJ2-3; D gene unclear. The germline CDR1 and CDR2 sequences are MNHEY and SVGEGT. V was trimmed by 3 bases and J by 2 bases, leaving 6 bases between them. The CDR3 runs 13 residues. The CDR3 here is CASSYRITDTQYF. CDR3 nucleotides: TGTGCCAGCAGTTATAGAATCACAGATACGCAGTATTTT.

The rearrangement joins TRBV11-2 to TRBJ2-7; perhaps TRBD2 as D (5 bases). The CDR3 is 12 residues long. The V end lost 5 bases, the J end lost 4 bases, and 9 bases lay between the germline ends. Germline V lookup: CDR1 SGHAT, CDR2 FQNNGV. The CDR3 bases are TGTGCCAGCAGCGGAGGCCCTTACGAGCAGTACTTC. Protein: CASSGGPYEQYF.

This clone has only a few counts. The J gene is TRBJ2-3, the V gene TRBV7-8; TRBD2 might be the D (6 bases). Germline-derived CDR1 and CDR2 are SGHVS and FQNEAQ. With 0 bases removed from V and 0 bases from J, the gap between germline ends came to 10 bases. The CDR3 has 16 residues. CDR3 in amino acids: CASSLATGVSTDTQYF. CDR3 DNA sequence: TGTGCCAGCAGCTTAGCGACGGGGGTCAGCACAGATACGCAGTATTTT.

The chain is built from TRBV19 and TRBJ2-2; 10 nucleotides line up with TRBD1. The CDR3 has 14 residues. Per the germline V gene, CDR1 is LNHDA and CDR2 is SQIVND (reference sequence). Trimming cost V 6 bases and J 7 bases; bases outside gene matches: 5. The DNA for the CDR3 is TGTGCCAGTAGAAGACAGGGGGCGGTCGGGGAGCTGTTTTTT. Its translation: CASRRQGAVGELFF.

The chain combines TRBV29-1 with TRBJ2-5; 12 bases fit TRBD2. The CDR3 contains 15 residues. Per germline, CDR1 SQVTM and CDR2 ANQGSEA. The ends lost 5 bases at V and 2 bases at J; junction bases unmatched: 6. The CDR3 protein is CSVLRLAGAQETQYF. In DNA, the CDR3 is TGCAGCGTTCTGAGACTAGCGGGGGCTCAAGAGACCCAGTACTTC.

V is TRBV3-1 (or the pseudogene TRBV3-2) and J is TRBJ1-1; 10 nucleotides line up with TRBD1. Germline CDR1 and CDR2: LGHDT and YNNKEL (reference sequence). This CDR3 region has 14 residues. V shed 5 bases, J shed 5 bases, and the junction held 5 bases outside the gene matches. CDR3 residues: CASSYGQGGTEAFF. CDR3 nucleotide sequence: TGTGCCAGCAGCTACGGACAGGGGGGGACTGAAGCTTTCTTT.

The chain is built from TRBV6-2 or TRBV6-3 and TRBJ2-1; weak D call: TRBD1 (6 bases). The CDR3 sequence is 15 residues long. Trimming shortened V by 1 base and J by 3 bases, and 10 bases separated the two germline ends. CDR1 and CDR2 (germline): MNHEY, SVGEGT. CDR3 amino acids: CASSYWSGVYNEQFF. CDR3 bases: TGTGCCAGCAGTTACTGGTCAGGGGTCTACAATGAGCAGTTCTTC.

The gene calls are TRBV1 and TRBJ1-1; TRBD1, the table's D call, lacks a check against the DNA. TRBV1 is described as a pseudogene. This CDR3 contains 18 residues. CDR3 DNA: TGCACCAGCAGCCAAGATTTTAGGCAGGGGGTATCGTGGACTGAAGCTTTCTTT. This translates into CTSSQDFRQGVSWTEAFF.

Only one count was recorded for this clone. The gene calls are TRBV2 and TRBJ1-2; D is perhaps TRBD1 (6 bases). Trimming removed 8 bases from V and 4 bases from J, with 14 bases in between. CDR3 size: 13 residues. Germline-derived CDR1 and CDR2 are SNHLY and FYNNEI. Here the CDR3 reads CASYRESGYGYTF. The CDR3 nucleotides read TGTGCCAGCTACAGGGAAAGTGGCTATGGCTACACCTTC.

This clone was found once. CDR3 nucleotide sequence: TGCGCCAGCAGCCAAAACCCGGGACTAGCGGGGGTATACAATGAGCAGTTCTTC. This gives the protein CASSQNPGLAGVYNEQFF. This chain joins TRBV4-3 and TRBJ2-1; 14 positions match TRBD2. Germline V CDR1 and CDR2: LGHNA, YSLEER. CDR3 length: 18 residues. With 2 bases clipped from V and 4 bases from J, the junction kept 7 bases outside the gene matches.

The chain combines TRBV9 with TRBJ2-7; 7 bases line up with TRBD2. Germline-derived CDR1 and CDR2 are SGDLS and YYNGEE. Losses at the gene ends were 0 bases for V and 5 bases for J; bases not matched to a gene: 5. The CDR3 consists of 14 residues. CDR3 in DNA: TGTGCCAGCAGCGTAGGAGGGGAGGGTAACGAGCAGTACTTC. This codes for CASSVGGEGNEQYF. The full variable domain, its missing parts supplied by reference TRBV9 and TRBJ2-7, is DSGVTQTPKHLITATGQRVTLRCSPRSGDLSVYWYQQSLDQGLQFLIQYYNGEERAKGNILERFSAQQFPDLHSELNLSSLELGDSALYFCASSVGGEGNEQYFGPGTRLTVT.

The chain recombines TRBV19 with TRBJ2-2; D call uncertain. The CDR3 spans 14 residues. Germline loops: CDR1 LNHDA, CDR2 SQIVND (reference sequence). Trimming removed 6 bases at V and 0 bases at J, with 8 bases between. The CDR3 here is CASRLSANTGELFF. CDR3 sequence (DNA): TGTGCCAGTAGGCTGTCAGCGAACACCGGGGAGCTGTTTTTT. The full variable domain, with the rest looked up from reference TRBV19 and TRBJ2-2, is DGGITQSPKYLFRKEGQNVTLSCEQNLNHDAMYWYRQDPGQGLRLIYYSQIVNDFQKGDIAEGYSVSREKKESFPLTVTSAQKNPTAFYLCASRLSANTGELFFGEGSRLTVL.

The chain employs TRBV28 and TRBJ1-1, with D possibly being TRBD1 (6 bases). From germline, CDR1 is MDHEN and CDR2 SYDVKM. The CDR3 spans 15 residues. With 2 bases removed from V and 1 base from J, the gap between germline ends came to 11 bases. CDR3 sequence: CASSLIGTRNTEAFF. CDR3 DNA: TGTGCCAGCAGTTTAATAGGGACACGGAACACTGAAGCTTTCTTT. Using reference TRBV28 and TRBJ1-1 for the parts outside the CDR3, the full variable domain is DVKVTQSSRYLVKRTGEKVFLECVQDMDHENMFWYRQDPGLGLRLIYFSYDVKMKEKGDIPEGYSVSREKKERFSLILESASTNQTSMYLCASSLIGTRNTEAFFGQGTRLTVV.

The CDR3 region has the DNA TGTGCCAGCAGCTTTTTTACTAGCGGCACAGATACGCAGTATTTT. Its translation is CASSFFTSGTDTQYF. This chain joins TRBV7-3 and TRBJ2-3; 7 bases match TRBD2. CDR3 length equals 15 residues. The V and J ends lost 3 bases and 1 base, in that order; junction bases with no gene match: 4. Germline CDR1 and CDR2: SGHTA and FQGTGA.

This clone was recorded once. The genes are TRBV5-1 and TRBJ2-5, with a weak D call TRBD2 (5 bases). Germline V CDR1 and CDR2: SGHRS, YFSETQ. The CDR3 totals 15 residues. V shed 4 bases and J shed 4 bases, with 17 bases lying between them. Here the CDR3 reads CASSPRYPGGETQYF. CDR3 sequence (DNA): TGCGCCAGCAGCCCGCGGTACCCTGGAGGAGAGACCCAGTACTTC.

This clone was detected only a few times. V usage is TRBV19 and J usage is TRBJ1-1, with 8 nucleotides matching TRBD1. V dropped 5 bases and J dropped 2; count of bases not matched to a gene: 4. The V gene's germline CDR1 is LNHDA and CDR2 SQIVND (reference sequence). The CDR3 has 14 amino acids. This chain's CDR3 is CASSAGQGNTEAFF. DNA for the CDR3: TGTGCCAGTAGTGCAGGACAGGGTAACACTGAAGCTTTCTTT.

A word on this clone: Other DNA sequences in this sample translate to the same CDR3. This chain joins TRBV24-1 and TRBJ1-1; 7 nucleotides align to TRBD1. The CDR3 consists of 13 residues. After removal of 5 bases from V and 3 bases from J, the junction contained 2 bases not matched to a gene. Per germline, CDR1 KGHDR and CDR2 SFDVKD. This chain's CDR3 is CATSGQGDTEAFF. The CDR3 coding sequence is TGTGCCACCAGTGGTCAGGGGGACACTGAAGCTTTCTTT.

The rearrangement links TRBV4-1 to TRBJ2-2; D is ambiguous. The CDR3 length is 16 residues. Trimming left V 0 bases short and J 0 bases short, with 8 bases between. CDR1 is MGHRA, CDR2 YSYEKL, per germline. CDR3 in amino acids: CASSQDWASNTGELFF. CDR3 bases: TGCGCCAGCAGCCAAGATTGGGCGTCGAACACCGGGGAGCTGTTTTTT.

The gene calls are TRBV7-8 and TRBJ1-2; perhaps TRBD1 as D (5 bases). The CDR3 contains 15 residues. Germline lookup yields CDR1 SGHVS and CDR2 FQNEAQ. Trimming removed 8 bases at V and 3 bases at J, with 19 bases between. The CDR3 nucleotides are TGTGCCAGCTCCCCCGGCCAGGGTTCTCACTATGGCTACACCTTC. Translated: CASSPGQGSHYGYTF.

The rearrangement uses TRBV7-8 and TRBJ1-1, with TRBD1 identical over 7 bases. V gave up 1 base and J gave up 2 bases; unmatched junction bases: 4. Germline V gene data show CDR1 as SGHVS and CDR2 as FQNEAQ. The CDR3 runs 15 residues. Here the CDR3 reads CASSLGGGPNTEAFF. The CDR3 DNA is TGTGCCAGCAGCTTAGGAGGGGGCCCAAACACTGAAGCTTTCTTT.